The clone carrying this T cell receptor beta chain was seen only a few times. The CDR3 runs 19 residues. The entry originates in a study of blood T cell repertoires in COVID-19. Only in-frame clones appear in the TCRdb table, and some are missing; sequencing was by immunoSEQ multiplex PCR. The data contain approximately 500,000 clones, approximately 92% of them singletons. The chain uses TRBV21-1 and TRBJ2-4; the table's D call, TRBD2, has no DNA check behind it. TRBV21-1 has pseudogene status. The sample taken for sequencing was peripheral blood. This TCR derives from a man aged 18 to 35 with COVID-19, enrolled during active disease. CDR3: CASSFRTSGRAEAKNIQYF. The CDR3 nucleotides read TGTGCCAGCAGCTTCCGGACTAGCGGGAGGGCCGAGGCCAAAAACATTCAGTACTTC.